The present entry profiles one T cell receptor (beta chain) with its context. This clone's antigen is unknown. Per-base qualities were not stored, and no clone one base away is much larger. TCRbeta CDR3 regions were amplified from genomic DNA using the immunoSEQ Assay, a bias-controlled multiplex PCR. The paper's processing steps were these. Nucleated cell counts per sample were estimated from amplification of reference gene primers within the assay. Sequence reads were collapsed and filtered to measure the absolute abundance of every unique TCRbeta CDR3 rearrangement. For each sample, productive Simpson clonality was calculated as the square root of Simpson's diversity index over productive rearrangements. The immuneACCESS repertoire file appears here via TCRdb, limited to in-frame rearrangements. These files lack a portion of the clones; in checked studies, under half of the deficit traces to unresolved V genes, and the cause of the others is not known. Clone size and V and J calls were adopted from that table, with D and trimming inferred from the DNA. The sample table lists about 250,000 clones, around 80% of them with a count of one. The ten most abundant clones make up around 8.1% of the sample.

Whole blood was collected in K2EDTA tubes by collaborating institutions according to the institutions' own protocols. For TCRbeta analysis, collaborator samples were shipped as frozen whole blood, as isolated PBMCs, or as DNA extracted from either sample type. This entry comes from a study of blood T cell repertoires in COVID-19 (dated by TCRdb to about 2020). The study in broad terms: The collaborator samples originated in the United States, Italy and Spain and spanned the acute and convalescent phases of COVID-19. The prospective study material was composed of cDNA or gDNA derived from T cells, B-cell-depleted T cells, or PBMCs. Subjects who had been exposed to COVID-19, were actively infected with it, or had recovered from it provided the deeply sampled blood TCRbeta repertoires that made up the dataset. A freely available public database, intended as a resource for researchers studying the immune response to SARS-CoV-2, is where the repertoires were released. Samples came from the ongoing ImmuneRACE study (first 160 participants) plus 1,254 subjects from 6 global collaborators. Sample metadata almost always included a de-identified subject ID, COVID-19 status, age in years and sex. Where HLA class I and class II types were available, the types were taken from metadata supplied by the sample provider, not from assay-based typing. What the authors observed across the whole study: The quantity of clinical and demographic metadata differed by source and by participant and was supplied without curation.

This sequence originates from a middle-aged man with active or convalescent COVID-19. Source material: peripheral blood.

The CDR3: CASSLSPLYEQYF. The DNA sequence reads TGTGCCAGCAGTTTATCCCCCCTCTACGAGCAGTACTTC. The V and J segments used are TRBV27 and TRBJ2-7; the D gene cannot be named for sure. V is reduced by 0 bases and J by 3 bases, leaving a spacing of 6 bases between them. Measured from the cysteine to the phenylalanine, the CDR3 is 13 residues long. Here the CDR3 DNA is all that survives: 39 bases in frame from base 1. The germline V gene (reference sequence) supplies CDR1 MNHEY and CDR2 SMNVEV.